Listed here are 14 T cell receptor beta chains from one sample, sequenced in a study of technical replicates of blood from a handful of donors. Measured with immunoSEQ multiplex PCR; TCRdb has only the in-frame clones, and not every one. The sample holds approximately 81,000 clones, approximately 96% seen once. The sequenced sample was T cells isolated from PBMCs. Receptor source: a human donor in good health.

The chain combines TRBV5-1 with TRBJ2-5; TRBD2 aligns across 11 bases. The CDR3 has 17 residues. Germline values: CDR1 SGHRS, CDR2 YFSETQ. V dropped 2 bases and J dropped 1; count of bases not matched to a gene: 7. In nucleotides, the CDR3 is TGCGCCAGCAGCTTCCGGTCCACTAGCGGGAGCCAAGAGACCCAGTACTTC. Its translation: CASSFRSTSGSQETQYF.

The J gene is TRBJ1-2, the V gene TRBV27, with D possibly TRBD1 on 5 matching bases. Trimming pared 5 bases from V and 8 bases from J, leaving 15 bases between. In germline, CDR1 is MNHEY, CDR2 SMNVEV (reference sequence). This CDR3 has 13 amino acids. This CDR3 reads CASSPWGVQGYTF. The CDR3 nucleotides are TGTGCCAGCAGTCCTTGGGGGGTGCAAGGCTACACCTTC.

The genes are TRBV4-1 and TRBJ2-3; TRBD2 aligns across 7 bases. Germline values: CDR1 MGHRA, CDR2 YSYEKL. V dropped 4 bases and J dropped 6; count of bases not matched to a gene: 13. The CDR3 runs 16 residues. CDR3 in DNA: TGCGCCAGCAGCCCCACTCGGGGCGGGAGATCGGATACGCAGTATTTT. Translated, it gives CASSPTRGGRSDTQYF.

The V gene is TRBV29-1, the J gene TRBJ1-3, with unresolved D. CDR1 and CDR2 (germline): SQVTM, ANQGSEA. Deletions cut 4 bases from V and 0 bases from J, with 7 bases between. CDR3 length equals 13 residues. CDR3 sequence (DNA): TGCAGCGTTGCTGTCAGCTCTGGAAACACCATATATTTT. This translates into CSVAVSSGNTIYF.

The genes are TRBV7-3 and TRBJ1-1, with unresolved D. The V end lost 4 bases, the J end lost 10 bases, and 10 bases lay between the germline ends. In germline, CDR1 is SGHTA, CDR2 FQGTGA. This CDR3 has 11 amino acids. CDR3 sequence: CASSSPLRAFF. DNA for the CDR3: TGTGCCAGCAGCTCGCCCCTAAGAGCTTTCTTT.

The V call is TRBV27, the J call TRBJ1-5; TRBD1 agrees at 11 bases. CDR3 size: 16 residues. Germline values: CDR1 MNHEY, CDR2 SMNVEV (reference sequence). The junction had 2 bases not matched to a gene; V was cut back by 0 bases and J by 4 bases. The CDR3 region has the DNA TGTGCCAGCAGTTTATCGGGGACAGGGGGTAATCAGCCCCAGCATTTT. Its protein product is CASSLSGTGGNQPQHF.

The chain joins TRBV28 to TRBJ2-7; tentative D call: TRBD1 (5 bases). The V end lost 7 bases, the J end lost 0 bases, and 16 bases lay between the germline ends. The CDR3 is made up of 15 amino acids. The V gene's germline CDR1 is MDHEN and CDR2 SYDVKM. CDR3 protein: CASKSRRTLSYEQYF. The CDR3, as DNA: TGTGCCAGCAAAAGTCGCAGGACACTCTCCTACGAGCAGTACTTC.

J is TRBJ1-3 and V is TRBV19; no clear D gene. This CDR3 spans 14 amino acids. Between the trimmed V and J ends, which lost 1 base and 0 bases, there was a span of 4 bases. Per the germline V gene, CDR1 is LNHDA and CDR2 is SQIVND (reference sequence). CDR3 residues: CASSIGSSGNTIYF. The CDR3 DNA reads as TGTGCCAGTAGTATAGGGAGCTCTGGAAACACCATATATTTT.

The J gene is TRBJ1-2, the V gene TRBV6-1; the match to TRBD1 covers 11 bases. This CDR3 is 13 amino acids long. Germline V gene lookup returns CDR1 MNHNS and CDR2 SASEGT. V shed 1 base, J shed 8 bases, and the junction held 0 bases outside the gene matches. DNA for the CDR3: TGTGCCAGCAGTGAAGGGACAGGGGGCGGCTACACCTTC. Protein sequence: CASSEGTGGGYTF.

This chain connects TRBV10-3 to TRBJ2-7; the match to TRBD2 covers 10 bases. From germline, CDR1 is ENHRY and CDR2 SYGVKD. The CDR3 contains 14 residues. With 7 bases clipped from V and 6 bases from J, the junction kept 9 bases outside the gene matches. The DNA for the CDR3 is TGTGCCATCAAAACTAGCGGGGATACTAGCGAGCAGTACTTC. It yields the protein CAIKTSGDTSEQYF.

Here the CDR3 DNA reads TGTGCCAGCAGCCCGGGACTAGCCAAAAACATTCAGTACTTC. It encodes CASSPGLAKNIQYF. The chain is built from TRBV5-6 and TRBJ2-4; possible D gene TRBD2, 6 bases. In germline, CDR1 is SGHDT, CDR2 YYEEEE. The germline V and J ends were trimmed by 4 bases and 0 bases, with 8 bases remaining between them. The CDR3 runs 14 residues.

The CDR3 is CASSQGREGYYEQYF. CDR3 nucleotides: TGTGCCAGCAGCCAAGGGCGGGAGGGATACTACGAGCAGTACTTC. V and J are TRBV4-2 and TRBJ2-7, with 9 nucleotides matching TRBD2. The CDR3 runs to 15 residues. V lost 1 base and J lost 3; bases outside the gene matches: 4. CDR1 is LGHNA and CDR2 is YNFKEQ in the germline V gene.

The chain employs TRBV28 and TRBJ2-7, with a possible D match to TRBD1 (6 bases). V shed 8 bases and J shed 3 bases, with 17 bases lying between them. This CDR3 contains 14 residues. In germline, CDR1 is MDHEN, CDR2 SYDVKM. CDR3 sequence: CASFTPDSDYEQYF. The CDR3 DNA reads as TGTGCCAGCTTTACTCCGGACAGCGACTACGAGCAGTACTTC.

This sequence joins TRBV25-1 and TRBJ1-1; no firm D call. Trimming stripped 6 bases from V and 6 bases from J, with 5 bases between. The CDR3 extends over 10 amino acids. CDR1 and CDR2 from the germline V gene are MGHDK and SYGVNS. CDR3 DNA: TGTGCCAGCAGGGCGGCTGAAGCTTTCTTT. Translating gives CASRAAEAFF.